This T cell receptor beta chain was identified during a study of PD-1 blockade in classical Hodgkin lymphoma. The study, taken as a whole, reports: For complete responders, baseline diversity was comparable to that of newly diagnosed patients.

Sequencing was performed with immunoSEQ multiplex PCR; in TCRdb, only in-frame clones are kept and a portion is missing. Counted here are about 58,000 clones, less than 95% occurring once; the ten biggest clones make up 10%. As to this clone: Antigen specificity is unknown.

Every single patient, without exception, relapsed after autologous stem cell transplantation, and brentuximab vedotin exposure varied. Best overall response was complete response, partial response or progressive disease in these relapsed/refractory classical Hodgkin lymphoma patients. V gave up 5 bases and J gave up 4 bases, with 17 bases separating them. The CDR3 runs to 15 residues. The germline V gene encodes CDR1 MNHNY and CDR2 SVGAGI (reference sequence). This clonotype originated in a human donor with classical Hodgkin lymphoma. The material sequenced was peripheral blood mononuclear cells (PBMCs), taken before the second cycle of nivolumab. The chain couples TRBV6-6 to TRBJ1-1; tentative D call: TRBD1 (6 bases). CDR3 sequence: CASSPGGEGVTEAFF. The CDR3 nucleotides read TGTGCCAGCAGTCCCGGAGGGGAGGGGGTCACTGAAGCTTTCTTT.